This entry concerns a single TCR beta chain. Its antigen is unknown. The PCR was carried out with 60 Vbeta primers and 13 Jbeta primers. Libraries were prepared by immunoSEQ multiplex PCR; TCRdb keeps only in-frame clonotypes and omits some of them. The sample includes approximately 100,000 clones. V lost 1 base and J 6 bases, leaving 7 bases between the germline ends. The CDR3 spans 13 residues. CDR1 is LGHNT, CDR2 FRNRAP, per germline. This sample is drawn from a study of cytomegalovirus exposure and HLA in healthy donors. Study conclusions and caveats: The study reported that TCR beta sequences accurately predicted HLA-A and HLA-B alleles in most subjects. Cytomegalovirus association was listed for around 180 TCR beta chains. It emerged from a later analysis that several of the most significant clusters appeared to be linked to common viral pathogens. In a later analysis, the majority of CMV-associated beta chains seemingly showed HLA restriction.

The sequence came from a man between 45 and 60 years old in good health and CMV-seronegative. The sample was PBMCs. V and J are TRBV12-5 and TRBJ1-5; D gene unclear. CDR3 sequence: CASGLGGFQPQHF. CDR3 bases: TGTGCTAGTGGTTTGGGAGGGTTTCAGCCCCAGCATTTT.